This T cell receptor (beta chain) was captured by sequencing in a study of robustness of blood B and T cell sequencing (dated by TCRdb to the late 2010s). The study in broad terms: The goal of the study was to find out how much peripheral blood is required to reliably describe the TCRbeta and IgG repertoires of an individual. Two replicate TCRbeta cDNA libraries were prepared from one shared RNA pool from a single 10 ml draw, serving as technical replicates. TCRbeta and IgG repertoires were quantified in each of the roughly 11 independently drawn blood samples.

TCRbeta repertoires were measured from mRNA instead of genomic DNA, an approach that captures expressed receptors. Without any cell sorting, leukocytes from the buffy coat were collected into Trizol, and RNA was extracted using the Direct-zol RNA MiniPrep Plus kit. To separate plasma, buffy coat and red blood cells, the EDTA blood tubes were centrifuged right away at 4 degrees C. Points the paper makes about the study in general: TCRbeta rarefaction curves did not fully plateau, suggesting under-sequencing or many low-abundance clonotypes. Coverage of the top 10,000 TCRbeta clonotypes approached saturation when 3 or 4 tubes (roughly 28-40 ml blood) were combined. Across technical replicate libraries, roughly 95% of the top 10,000 TCRbeta clonotypes in one library were also found in the other. Evidence of cross-contamination, likely from batch processing, showed up in one pair of TCRbeta libraries, so the UMI-sequence pairs shared by that pair of libraries were removed. Immediate fractionation was required for EDTA tubes, so the use of EDTA tubes in multi-site collections was limited. Every single 10 ml sample contained the 1,000 most abundant TCRbeta clonotypes from the pooled draws. Pooling tubes did not make the overlap of rare TCRbeta clonotypes any better, which implies that much larger blood volumes would be needed to capture those rare clonotypes.

V loses 7 bases, J loses 2 bases, and the germline ends lie 15 bases apart. The CDR3 runs 14 amino acids, cysteine and phenylalanine included. Only CDR3 DNA remains: 42 bases, in frame from the first base. The germline V gene (reference sequence) specifies SEHNR as CDR1 and FQNEAQ as CDR2. About this clonotype itself: This clone's antigen is unknown. One base away there is no much larger clone; base qualities are not given.

The library was made by PCR. The listed sequencing device is Illumina MiSeq. cDNA was synthesized with SMARTScribe reverse transcriptase and a 5' template-switch oligo that added a universal priming site. Each cDNA molecule was tagged by a 12-nucleotide random unique molecular identifier (UMI) carried on the template-switch oligo. During reverse transcription, TCRbeta transcripts were targeted by chain-specific reverse primers. Residual template-switch adapters were removed by uracil DNA glycosylase treatment, and cDNA was purified using a Qiagen MinElute kit. For the first PCR, KAPA HiFi HotStart ReadyMix was used for 23 cycles, with amplification split across four 50 ul reactions containing step-out primers. Before further amplification, first-round PCR products were gel-purified. Illumina Nextera adapters were attached in a second PCR of around 8 cycles, and the libraries were then purified and pooled. The UMI barcode for each TCRbeta molecule was captured by a 50-nucleotide 5' read. The source study handled its data this way. Using the MIGEC toolkit, reads were grouped by UMI into consensus reads. PEAR was used to merge forward and reverse consensus reads, producing the final reads. Identical UMI-sequence pairs shared across libraries were treated as cross-sample contamination and removed by a custom decontamination script. MIGMAP, a wrapper around IgBLAST, was used for V(D)J assignment and CDR3 extraction. A TCR clonotype was defined as sharing the same V gene, J gene and CDR3 amino acid sequence, and CDR1 and CDR2 were not sequenced. TCRdb trimmed public reads at Q25 via fastp, called clones via MiXCR and kept in-frame beta chains. When rows share a CDR3 protein, they turn into one entry using the most common DNA and genes. These V and J calls are TCRdb output, not the study's own analysis. This sample holds just under 1,500 distinct CDR3 sequences; roughly 62% were observed only once. Around 40% of the sample belongs to the ten largest clones.

Recombination connected TRBV7-9 to TRBJ2-7; no D gene can be assigned with confidence. The sequenced sample consisted of peripheral blood. The receptor's source is a human donor in good health. The sequence in DNA is TGTGCCAGCACCACCGTGGGGTCGACCTACGAGCAGTACTTC. The resulting protein is CASTTVGSTYEQYF.